A selection of T cell receptor beta chains follows, all from one sample in a study of blood T cells in healthy people across ages. TCRdb fed the 5' RACE reads into MiXCR, producing one record per CDR3 protein. This sample yields approximately 1.5 million distinct CDR3 sequences, of which roughly 32% are seen a single time; roughly 10% belongs to the top ten. The sequencing sample was made of blood. All receptors come from a woman between 25 and 40 years old in good health. CDR3s include the opening cysteine and the closing phenylalanine or tryptophan. Fields, in order: D gene, clone size, V gene, J gene, CDR3 length, CDR3 DNA, CDR3 protein. The D gene is left open where the match is weak. Not all rows give a size; the values are once, few, many and, for expanded clones, a class.

d_call: .; clone_size: .; v_call: TRBV28; j_call: TRBJ1-1; cdr3_length: 13; cdr3_nt: TGTGCCAGCAGTCTCCCTCCTAACACTGAAGCTTTCTTT; cdr3_aa: CASSLPPNTEAFF
d_call: .; clone_size: .; v_call: TRBV3-1; j_call: TRBJ2-7; cdr3_length: 14; cdr3_nt: TGTGCCAGCAGCCAAACGGGCCGCCAAGAGGCCCAGTACTTC; cdr3_aa: CASSQTGRQEAQYF
d_call: .; clone_size: many; v_call: TRBV4-1; j_call: TRBJ2-1; cdr3_length: 13; cdr3_nt: TGCGCCAGCAGCCAAGAGCGGCGCAATGAGCAGTTCTTC; cdr3_aa: CASSQERRNEQFF
d_call: TRBD1; clone_size: few; v_call: TRBV24-1; j_call: TRBJ2-5; cdr3_length: 15; cdr3_nt: TGTGCCACCAGTGACCGGGACAGGGGAAAAGAGACCCAGTACTTC; cdr3_aa: CATSDRDRGKETQYF
d_call: TRBD1; clone_size: .; v_call: TRBV6-1; j_call: TRBJ1-5; cdr3_length: 15; cdr3_nt: TGTACCAGCAGGAGACAGGGTATGAACAATCAGCCCCAGCATTTT; cdr3_aa: CTSRRQGMNNQPQHF
d_call: .; clone_size: many; v_call: TRBV9; j_call: TRBJ2-6; cdr3_length: 13; cdr3_nt: TGTGCCAGCAGCGTAGGTGGGGCCAACGTCCTGACTTTC; cdr3_aa: CASSVGGANVLTF
d_call: TRBD2; clone_size: many; v_call: TRBV12-3/TRBV12-4; j_call: TRBJ2-5; cdr3_length: 18; cdr3_nt: TGTGCCAGCAGTTTAAAAGCGGGAGTAGCGGGAACTCAAGAGACCCAGTACTTC; cdr3_aa: CASSLKAGVAGTQETQYF
d_call: TRBD2; clone_size: few; v_call: TRBV3-1; j_call: TRBJ2-7; cdr3_length: 16; cdr3_nt: TGTGCCAGCAGCCAAATACTAGCGACAAGCTCCTACGAGCAGTACTTC; cdr3_aa: CASSQILATSSYEQYF
d_call: TRBD1; clone_size: .; v_call: TRBV20-1; j_call: TRBJ1-1; cdr3_length: 13; cdr3_nt: TGCAGTGCTAGGACCGGGACAGCCCTTGAAGCTTTCTTT; cdr3_aa: CSARTGTALEAFF
d_call: .; clone_size: many; v_call: TRBV29-1; j_call: TRBJ1-2; cdr3_length: 11; cdr3_nt: TGCAGCGTTGGTTTCGACTATGGCTACACCTTC; cdr3_aa: CSVGFDYGYTF
d_call: TRBD2; clone_size: many; v_call: TRBV20-1; j_call: TRBJ2-1; cdr3_length: 17; cdr3_nt: TGCAGTGCTAACCTGCCTAGCGGGAGTGGCTTTCGGGATGAGCAGTTCTTC; cdr3_aa: CSANLPSGSGFRDEQFF
d_call: TRBD1; clone_size: .; v_call: TRBV5-5; j_call: TRBJ2-7; cdr3_length: 15; cdr3_nt: TGTGCCAGCAGCTTATGGCAGGGGGCCTCCTACGAGCAGTACTTC; cdr3_aa: CASSLWQGASYEQYF
d_call: .; clone_size: few; v_call: TRBV27; j_call: TRBJ1-2; cdr3_length: 17; cdr3_nt: TGTGCCAGCAAGCGGGGGCCGAAATCGGGACACCTCTATGGCTACACCTTC; cdr3_aa: CASKRGPKSGHLYGYTF
d_call: .; clone_size: few; v_call: TRBV5-5; j_call: TRBJ2-1; cdr3_length: 14; cdr3_nt: TGTGCCACGAGCAGCCTCCCGGATTACAATGAGCAGTTCTTC; cdr3_aa: CATSSLPDYNEQFF
d_call: .; clone_size: few; v_call: TRBV7-3; j_call: TRBJ2-1; cdr3_length: 15; cdr3_nt: TGTGCCAGCAGCCAGGGGACGACCTCCTACAATGAGCAGTTCTTC; cdr3_aa: CASSQGTTSYNEQFF
d_call: .; clone_size: many; v_call: TRBV20-1; j_call: TRBJ1-2; cdr3_length: 15; cdr3_nt: TGCAGTGCTTTACATCAGGGGCGAAAGGACTATGGCTACACCTTC; cdr3_aa: CSALHQGRKDYGYTF
d_call: TRBD2; clone_size: .; v_call: TRBV30; j_call: TRBJ2-4; cdr3_length: 14; cdr3_nt: TGTGCCTGGAGGGTAGCGGGAGCAAAAAACATTCAGTACTTC; cdr3_aa: CAWRVAGAKNIQYF
d_call: .; clone_size: many; v_call: TRBV4-1; j_call: TRBJ1-2; cdr3_length: 15; cdr3_nt: TGCGCCAGCAGCCAAGATGCAGGGGTTACCTATGGCTACACCTTC; cdr3_aa: CASSQDAGVTYGYTF
d_call: TRBD1; clone_size: .; v_call: TRBV20-1; j_call: TRBJ2-5; cdr3_length: 14; cdr3_nt: TGCAGTGCGAACAGGGGGAGCCAGAAAGAGACCCAGTACTTC; cdr3_aa: CSANRGSQKETQYF
d_call: .; clone_size: .; v_call: TRBV10-3; j_call: TRBJ2-5; cdr3_length: 17; cdr3_nt: TGTGCCATCAGTGAGTTTAAGTTGGCAGGGGCTGGCGAGACCCAGTACTTC; cdr3_aa: CAISEFKLAGAGETQYF
d_call: .; clone_size: .; v_call: TRBV2; j_call: TRBJ2-3; cdr3_length: 12; cdr3_nt: TGTGCCAGCAGTGAATTTATAGCAGCGCAGTATTTT; cdr3_aa: CASSEFIAAQYF
d_call: .; clone_size: many; v_call: TRBV4-2; j_call: TRBJ2-5; cdr3_length: 11; cdr3_nt: TGTGCCAGCAGCAAGGCGGAGACCCAGTACTTC; cdr3_aa: CASSKAETQYF
d_call: .; clone_size: .; v_call: TRBV11-2; j_call: TRBJ2-7; cdr3_length: 14; cdr3_nt: TGTGCCAGCAGCTTAACCCAGGGAGGCAACGAGCAGTACTTC; cdr3_aa: CASSLTQGGNEQYF
d_call: TRBD2; clone_size: .; v_call: TRBV5-1; j_call: TRBJ2-3; cdr3_length: 15; cdr3_nt: TGCGCCAGCAGCTTTTCGGGACTAGCGGGAGATACGCAGTATTTT; cdr3_aa: CASSFSGLAGDTQYF
d_call: .; clone_size: .; v_call: TRBV28; j_call: TRBJ2-3; cdr3_length: 18; cdr3_nt: TGTGTCAGCAGTTTGCTCAGTGCGGAGTTCACTAGCACAGATACGCAGTATTTT; cdr3_aa: CVSSLLSAEFTSTDTQYF
d_call: .; clone_size: many; v_call: TRBV29-1; j_call: TRBJ1-4; cdr3_length: 13; cdr3_nt: TGCAGCGTGACCCTGAGCCTTAATGAAAAACTGTTTTTT; cdr3_aa: CSVTLSLNEKLFF
d_call: TRBD2; clone_size: .; v_call: TRBV13; j_call: TRBJ2-5; cdr3_length: 15; cdr3_nt: TGTGCCAGCAGCACTCGGACTAGGGAGCAAGAGACCCAGTACTTC; cdr3_aa: CASSTRTREQETQYF
d_call: .; clone_size: .; v_call: TRBV20-1; j_call: TRBJ2-4; cdr3_length: 13; cdr3_nt: TGCAGTGCTAAGTCAGGGGTGGAAAACATTCAGTACTTC; cdr3_aa: CSAKSGVENIQYF
d_call: TRBD2; clone_size: .; v_call: TRBV5-1; j_call: TRBJ2-1; cdr3_length: 20; cdr3_nt: TGCGCCAGCAGCCAGGAGGGCCGTCCCGGGACTAGTCGGGGCTTTGGTGAGCAGTTCTTC; cdr3_aa: CASSQEGRPGTSRGFGEQFF
d_call: .; clone_size: few; v_call: TRBV7-2; j_call: TRBJ2-7; cdr3_length: 15; cdr3_nt: TGTGCCAGCAGCTTAGGAGTTAGCGCAAACTACGAGCAGTACTTC; cdr3_aa: CASSLGVSANYEQYF
d_call: TRBD1; clone_size: many; v_call: TRBV20-1; j_call: TRBJ1-5; cdr3_length: 13; cdr3_nt: TGCAGTGCAACCGGGACAGTTAATCAGCCCCAGCATTTT; cdr3_aa: CSATGTVNQPQHF
d_call: TRBD1; clone_size: few; v_call: TRBV20-1; j_call: TRBJ1-2; cdr3_length: 18; cdr3_nt: TGCAGTGCTAGAGTAATGGGACAGGAGCTTTCCTCGAAAGATGGCTACACCTTC; cdr3_aa: CSARVMGQELSSKDGYTF
d_call: TRBD2; clone_size: .; v_call: TRBV7-3; j_call: TRBJ2-1; cdr3_length: 15; cdr3_nt: TGTGCCAGCAGCCCCCACGATAGCGGGAGTAATGAGCAGTTCTTC; cdr3_aa: CASSPHDSGSNEQFF